This T cell receptor beta chain comes out of a study of blood T cell repertoires in COVID-19. For the study at large: Acute-phase and convalescent COVID-19 samples originated in the United States, Italy and Spain. T cells, B-cell-depleted T cells, or PBMCs provided the cDNA or gDNA that served as material.

Losses at the gene ends were 5 bases for V and 7 bases for J; bases not matched to a gene: 11. The length of the CDR3 is 15 residues. Germline CDR1 and CDR2: MNHEY and SMNVEV (reference sequence). In the original analysis: Reference gene primer amplification yielded estimated nucleated cell counts. Assay: immunoSEQ multiplex PCR; the TCRdb copy retains only in-frame clones and omits some. The DNA was the basis for D and trimming; V, J and clone size are from that table. This sample has about 370,000 clones, with about 90% found just once. The sequence derives from a man aged 18 to 35 with active or convalescent COVID-19. Sequenced input: peripheral blood. The chain recombines TRBV27 with TRBJ2-4; 7 bases line up with TRBD2. CDR3 protein: CASSQTGGSGNIQYF. CDR3 in DNA: TGTGCCAGCAGTCAAACCGGCGGGAGTGGGAACATTCAGTACTTC.